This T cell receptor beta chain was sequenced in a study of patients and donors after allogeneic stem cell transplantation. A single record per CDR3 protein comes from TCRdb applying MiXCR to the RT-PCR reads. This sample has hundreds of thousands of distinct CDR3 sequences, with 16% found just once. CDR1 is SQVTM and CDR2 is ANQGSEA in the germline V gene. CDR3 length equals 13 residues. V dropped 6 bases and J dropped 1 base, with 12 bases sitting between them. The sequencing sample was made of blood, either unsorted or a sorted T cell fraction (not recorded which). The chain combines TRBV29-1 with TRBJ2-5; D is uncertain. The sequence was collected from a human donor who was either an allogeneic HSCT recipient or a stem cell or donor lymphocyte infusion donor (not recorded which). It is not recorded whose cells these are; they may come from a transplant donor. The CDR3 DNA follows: TGCAGCGTACTACAAGAATCCCAAGAGACCCAGTACTTC. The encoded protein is CSVLQESQETQYF.